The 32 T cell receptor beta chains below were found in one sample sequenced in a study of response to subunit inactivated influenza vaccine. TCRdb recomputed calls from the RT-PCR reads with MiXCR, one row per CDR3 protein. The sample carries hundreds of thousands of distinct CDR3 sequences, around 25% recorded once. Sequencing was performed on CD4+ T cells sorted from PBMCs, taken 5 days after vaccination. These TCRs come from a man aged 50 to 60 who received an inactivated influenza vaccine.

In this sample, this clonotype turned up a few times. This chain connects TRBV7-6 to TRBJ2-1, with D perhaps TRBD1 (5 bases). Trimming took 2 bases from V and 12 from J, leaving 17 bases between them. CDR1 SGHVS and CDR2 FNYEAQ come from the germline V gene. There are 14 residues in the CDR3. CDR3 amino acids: CASSLRQGRDGQFF. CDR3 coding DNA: TGTGCCAGCAGCTTAAGGCAGGGTCGAGATGGGCAGTTCTTC.

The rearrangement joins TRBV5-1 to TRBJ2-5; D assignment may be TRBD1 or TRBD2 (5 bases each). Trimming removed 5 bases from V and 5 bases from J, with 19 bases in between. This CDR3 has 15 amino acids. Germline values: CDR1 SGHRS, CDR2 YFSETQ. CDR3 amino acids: CASSSSSQDFETQYF. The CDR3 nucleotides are TGCGCCAGCAGTAGCTCGTCACAGGACTTCGAGACCCAGTACTTC. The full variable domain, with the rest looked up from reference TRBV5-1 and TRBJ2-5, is KAGVTQTPRYLIKTRGQQVTLSCSPISGHRSVSWYQQTPGQGLQFLFEYFSETQRNKGNFPGRFSGRQFSNSRSEMNVSTLELGDSALYLCASSSSSQDFETQYFGPGTRLLVL.

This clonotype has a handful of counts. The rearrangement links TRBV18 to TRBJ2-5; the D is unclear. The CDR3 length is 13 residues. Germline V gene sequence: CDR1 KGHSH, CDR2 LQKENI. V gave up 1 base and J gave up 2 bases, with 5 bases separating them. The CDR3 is CASSPRIQETQYF. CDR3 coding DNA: TGTGCCAGCTCACCACGGATACAAGAGACCCAGTACTTC.

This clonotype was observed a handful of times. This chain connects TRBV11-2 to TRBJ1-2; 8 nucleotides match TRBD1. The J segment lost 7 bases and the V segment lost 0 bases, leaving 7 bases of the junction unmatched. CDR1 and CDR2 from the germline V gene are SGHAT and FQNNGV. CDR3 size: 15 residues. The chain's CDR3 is CASSLDRFQGAGYTF. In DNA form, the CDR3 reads TGTGCCAGCAGCTTAGACAGGTTTCAGGGGGCTGGCTACACCTTC.

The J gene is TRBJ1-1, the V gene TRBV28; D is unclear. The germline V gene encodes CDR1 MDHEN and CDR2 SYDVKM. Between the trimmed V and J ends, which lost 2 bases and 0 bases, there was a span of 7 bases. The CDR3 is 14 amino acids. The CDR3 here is CASSLTAMNTEAFF. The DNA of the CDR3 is TGTGCCAGCAGTTTAACAGCCATGAACACTGAAGCTTTCTTT.

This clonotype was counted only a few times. The CDR3 here is CASSLSGTMMNTEAFF. For the CDR3, the DNA is TGCGCCAGCAGCTTGTCAGGGACGATGATGAACACTGAAGCTTTCTTT. The chain couples TRBV5-1 to TRBJ1-1; TRBD1 might be the D (5 bases). The CDR3 runs to 16 residues. V was trimmed by 1 base and J by 0 bases, leaving 13 bases between them. Germline loops: CDR1 SGHRS, CDR2 YFSETQ.

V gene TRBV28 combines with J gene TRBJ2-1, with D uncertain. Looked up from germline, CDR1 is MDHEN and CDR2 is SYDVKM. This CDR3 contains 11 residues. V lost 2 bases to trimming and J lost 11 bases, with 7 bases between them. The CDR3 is CASSLERKQFF. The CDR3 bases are TGTGCCAGCAGTTTAGAGCGTAAGCAGTTCTTC.

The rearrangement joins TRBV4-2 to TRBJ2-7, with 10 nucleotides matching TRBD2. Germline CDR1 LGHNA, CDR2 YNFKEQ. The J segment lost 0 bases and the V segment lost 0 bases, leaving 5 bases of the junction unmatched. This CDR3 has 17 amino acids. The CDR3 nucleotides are TGTGCCAGCAGCCAAGACCACTCTAGCGGGAGCTCCTACGAGCAGTACTTC. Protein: CASSQDHSSGSSYEQYF.

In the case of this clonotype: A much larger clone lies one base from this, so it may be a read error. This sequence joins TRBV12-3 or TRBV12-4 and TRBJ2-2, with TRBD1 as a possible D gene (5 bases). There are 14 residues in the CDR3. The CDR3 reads CASDPGRNIGELFF. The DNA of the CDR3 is TGTGCCAGCGACCCAGGGCGAAACATCGGGGAGCTGTTTTTT.

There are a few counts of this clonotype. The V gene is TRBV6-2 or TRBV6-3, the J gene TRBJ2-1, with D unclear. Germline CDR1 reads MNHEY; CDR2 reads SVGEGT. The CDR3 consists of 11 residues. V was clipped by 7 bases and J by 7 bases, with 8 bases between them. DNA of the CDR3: TGTGCCAGCACCGACCGGAATGAGCAGTTCTTC. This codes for CASTDRNEQFF.

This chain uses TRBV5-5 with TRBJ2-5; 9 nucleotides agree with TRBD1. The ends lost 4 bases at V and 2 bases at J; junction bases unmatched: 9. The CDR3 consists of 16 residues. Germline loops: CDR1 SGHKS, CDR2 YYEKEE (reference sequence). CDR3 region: CASSQNGGTGQETQYF. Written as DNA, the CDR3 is TGTGCCAGCAGCCAGAACGGGGGGACAGGGCAAGAGACCCAGTACTTC. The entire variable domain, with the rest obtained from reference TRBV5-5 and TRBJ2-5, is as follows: DAGVTQSPTHLIKTRGQQVTLRCSPISGHKSVSWYQQVLGQGPQFIFQYYEKEERGRGNFPDRFSARQFPNYSSELNVNALLLGDSALYLCASSQNGGTGQETQYFGPGTRLLVL.

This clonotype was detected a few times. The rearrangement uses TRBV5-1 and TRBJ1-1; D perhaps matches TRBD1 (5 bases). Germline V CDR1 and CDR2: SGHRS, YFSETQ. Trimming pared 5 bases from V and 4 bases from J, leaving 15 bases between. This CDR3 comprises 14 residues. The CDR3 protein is CASRPRESVTEAFF. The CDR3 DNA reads TGCGCCAGCAGACCCAGGGAATCGGTCACTGAAGCTTTCTTT.

The DNA for the CDR3 is TGCGCCAGCAGCCCGGGGACAGGGGGTAAGCAAACAGATACGCAGTATTTT. Protein sequence: CASSPGTGGKQTDTQYF. The chain combines TRBV5-1 with TRBJ2-3; 11 nucleotides agree with TRBD1. The CDR3 is 17 residues long. V trimming: 4 bases; J trimming: 3 bases; junction bases outside the gene matches: 10. Germline values: CDR1 SGHRS, CDR2 YFSETQ.

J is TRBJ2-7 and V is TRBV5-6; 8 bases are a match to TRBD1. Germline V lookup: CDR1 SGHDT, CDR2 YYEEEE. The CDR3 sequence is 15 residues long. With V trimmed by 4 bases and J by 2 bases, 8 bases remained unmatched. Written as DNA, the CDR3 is TGTGCCAGCAGCCCACATGGACAGGGCGCCTACGAGCAGTACTTC. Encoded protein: CASSPHGQGAYEQYF.

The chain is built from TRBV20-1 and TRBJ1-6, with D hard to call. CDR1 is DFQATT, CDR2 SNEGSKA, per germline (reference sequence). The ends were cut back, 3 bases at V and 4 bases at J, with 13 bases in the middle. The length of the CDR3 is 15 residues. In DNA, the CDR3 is TGCAGTGCTAGGCCTGCCCCATCTTATAATTCACCCCTCCACTTT. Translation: CSARPAPSYNSPLHF.

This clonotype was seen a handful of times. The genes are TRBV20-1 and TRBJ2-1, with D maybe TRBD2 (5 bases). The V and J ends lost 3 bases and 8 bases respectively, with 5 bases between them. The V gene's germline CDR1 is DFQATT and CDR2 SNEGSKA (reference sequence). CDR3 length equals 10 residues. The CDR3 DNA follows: TGCAGTGCTAGGGACTATGAGCAGTTCTTC. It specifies CSARDYEQFF.

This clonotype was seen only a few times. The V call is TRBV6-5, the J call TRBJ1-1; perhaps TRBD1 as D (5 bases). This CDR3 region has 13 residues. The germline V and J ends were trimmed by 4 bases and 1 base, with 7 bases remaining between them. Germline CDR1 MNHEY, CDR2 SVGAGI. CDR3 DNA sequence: TGTGCCAGCAGTTGGACAACGAACACTGAAGCTTTCTTT. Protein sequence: CASSWTTNTEAFF.

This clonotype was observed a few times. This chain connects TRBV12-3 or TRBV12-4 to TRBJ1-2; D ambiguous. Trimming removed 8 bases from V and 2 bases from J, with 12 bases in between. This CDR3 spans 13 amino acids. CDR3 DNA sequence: TGTGCCAGCCGGGAGGCAGAAAACTATGGCTACACCTTC. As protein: CASREAENYGYTF.

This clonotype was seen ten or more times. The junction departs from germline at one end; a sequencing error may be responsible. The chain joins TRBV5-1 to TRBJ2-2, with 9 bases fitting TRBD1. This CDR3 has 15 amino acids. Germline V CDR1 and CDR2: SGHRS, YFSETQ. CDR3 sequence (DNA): TGTGCCAGCAGTTCGGGACAGGGGAACACCGGGGAGCTGTTTTTT. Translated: CASSSGQGNTGELFF.

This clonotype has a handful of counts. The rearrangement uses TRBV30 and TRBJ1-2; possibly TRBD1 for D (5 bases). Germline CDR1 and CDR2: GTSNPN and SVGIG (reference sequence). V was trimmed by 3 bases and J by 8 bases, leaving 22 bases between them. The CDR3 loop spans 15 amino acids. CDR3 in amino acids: CAWSDPPGVRGGYTF. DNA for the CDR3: TGTGCCTGGAGCGACCCCCCGGGGGTGCGAGGAGGCTACACCTTC.

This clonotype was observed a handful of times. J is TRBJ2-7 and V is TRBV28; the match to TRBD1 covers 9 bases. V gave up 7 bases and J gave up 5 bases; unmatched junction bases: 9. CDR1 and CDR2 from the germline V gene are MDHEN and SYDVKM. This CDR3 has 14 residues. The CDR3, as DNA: TGTGCCAGCATTCCGGGGACAGGGTCCCACGAGCAGTACTTC. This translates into CASIPGTGSHEQYF.

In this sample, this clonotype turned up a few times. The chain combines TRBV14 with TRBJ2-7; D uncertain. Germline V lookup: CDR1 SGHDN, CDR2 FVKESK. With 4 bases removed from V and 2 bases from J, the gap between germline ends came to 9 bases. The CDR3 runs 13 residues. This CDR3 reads CASSRSRTYEQYF. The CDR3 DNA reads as TGTGCCAGCAGCCGCTCAAGGACCTACGAGCAGTACTTC.

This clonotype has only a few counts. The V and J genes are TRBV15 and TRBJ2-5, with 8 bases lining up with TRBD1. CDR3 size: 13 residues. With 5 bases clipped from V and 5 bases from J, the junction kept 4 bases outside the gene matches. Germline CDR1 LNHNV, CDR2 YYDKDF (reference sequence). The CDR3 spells CATSGQGSETQYF. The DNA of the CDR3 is TGTGCCACCAGCGGACAGGGCTCTGAGACCCAGTACTTC.

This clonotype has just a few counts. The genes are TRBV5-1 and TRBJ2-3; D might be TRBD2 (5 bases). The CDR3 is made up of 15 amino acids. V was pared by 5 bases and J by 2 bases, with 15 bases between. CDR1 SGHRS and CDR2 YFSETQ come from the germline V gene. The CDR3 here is CASSFHRGDTDTQYF. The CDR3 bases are TGCGCCAGCAGTTTCCATCGGGGTGACACAGATACGCAGTATTTT.

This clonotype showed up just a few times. The CDR3 loop reads CASRTGLAGEDTQYF. DNA of the CDR3: TGTGCCAGCAGGACGGGACTAGCGGGAGAGGATACGCAGTATTTT. The chain joins TRBV7-2 to TRBJ2-3; 14 nucleotides match TRBD2. This CDR3 is 15 amino acids long. Trimming cost V 6 bases and J 6 bases; bases outside gene matches: 5. The germline V gene has CDR1 SGHTA and CDR2 FQGNSA.

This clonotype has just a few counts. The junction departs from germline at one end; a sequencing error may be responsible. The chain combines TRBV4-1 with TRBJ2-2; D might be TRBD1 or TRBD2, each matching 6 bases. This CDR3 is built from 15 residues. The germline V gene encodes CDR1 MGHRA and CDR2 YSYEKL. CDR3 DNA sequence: TGCGCCAGCAGCCACGGGGGCCTTAACAGCGGGGAGCTGTTTTTT. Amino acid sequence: CASSHGGLNSGELFF.

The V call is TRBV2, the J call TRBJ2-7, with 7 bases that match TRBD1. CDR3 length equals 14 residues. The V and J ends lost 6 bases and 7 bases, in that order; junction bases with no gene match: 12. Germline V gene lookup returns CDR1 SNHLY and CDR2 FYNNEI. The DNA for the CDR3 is TGTGCCAGCAGGAAGGACAGGTGGGGGTATGAGCAGTACTTC. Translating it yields CASRKDRWGYEQYF.

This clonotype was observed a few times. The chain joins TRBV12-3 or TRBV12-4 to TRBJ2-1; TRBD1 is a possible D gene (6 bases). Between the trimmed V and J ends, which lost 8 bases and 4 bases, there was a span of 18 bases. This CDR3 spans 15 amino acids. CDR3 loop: CASGGDLTGYNEQFF. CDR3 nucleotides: TGTGCCAGCGGTGGGGACCTGACAGGTTACAATGAGCAGTTCTTC.

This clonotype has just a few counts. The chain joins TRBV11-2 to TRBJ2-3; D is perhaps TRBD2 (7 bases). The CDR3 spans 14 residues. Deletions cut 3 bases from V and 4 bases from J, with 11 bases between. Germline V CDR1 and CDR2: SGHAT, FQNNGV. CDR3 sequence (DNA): TGTGCCAGCAGCTTCGGGGGGCCATCAGATACGCAGTATTTT. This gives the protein CASSFGGPSDTQYF.

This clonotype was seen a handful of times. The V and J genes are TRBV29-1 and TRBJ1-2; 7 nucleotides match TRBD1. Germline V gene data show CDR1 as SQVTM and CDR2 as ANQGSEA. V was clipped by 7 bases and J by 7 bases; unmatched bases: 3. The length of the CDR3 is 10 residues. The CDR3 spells CSARDSGYTF. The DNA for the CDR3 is TGCAGCGCTAGGGACAGTGGCTACACCTTC.

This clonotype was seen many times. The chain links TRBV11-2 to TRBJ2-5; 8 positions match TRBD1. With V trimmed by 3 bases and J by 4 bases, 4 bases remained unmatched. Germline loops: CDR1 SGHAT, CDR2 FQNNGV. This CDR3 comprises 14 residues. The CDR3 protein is CASSFRTGRETQYF. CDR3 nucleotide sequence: TGTGCCAGCAGCTTCCGGACAGGGAGAGAGACCCAGTACTTC. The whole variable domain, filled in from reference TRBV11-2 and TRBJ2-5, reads EAGVAQSPRYKIIEKRQSVAFWCNPISGHATLYWYQQILGQGPKLLIQFQNNGVVDDSQLPKDRFSAERLKGVDSTLKIQPAKLEDSAVYLCASSFRTGRETQYFGPGTRLLVL.

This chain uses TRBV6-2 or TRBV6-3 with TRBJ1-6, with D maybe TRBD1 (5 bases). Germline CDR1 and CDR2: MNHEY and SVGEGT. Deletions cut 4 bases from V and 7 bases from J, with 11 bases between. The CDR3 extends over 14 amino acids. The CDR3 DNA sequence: TGTGCCAGCAGTTTGCGGGGGGTGAATTCACCCCTCCACTTT. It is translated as CASSLRGVNSPLHF.